These 23 T cell receptor beta chains share one sample of origin, sequenced in a study of CD8 T cells in ankylosing spondylitis (dated by TCRdb to about 2017). The antigens of these receptors remain unknown. Summary of the overall study and its limitations: A TCR beta motif made up of several highly homologous amino acid variants appeared to be characteristic of blood from ankylosing spondylitis patients.

The receptor library was made with 5' RACE. The instrument was an Illumina HiSeq 2500. TCRdb redid the processing of the public reads, applying fastp at Q25 and MiXCR, and retained in-frame beta chains. Under each unique CDR3 protein, matching rows form one entry showing the most common genes and DNA. Counted in this sample were 500,000 or so distinct CDR3 sequences; less than 6% of them appeared once. Of the sample, around 3.4% is held by the ten largest clones. The sequenced sample consisted of blood, either unsorted or a sorted T cell fraction (not recorded which). These receptors were collected from a male donor with ankylosing spondylitis.

This clonotype appeared many times. J is TRBJ2-1 and V is TRBV7-9, with D perhaps given as TRBD1 or TRBD2 (6 bases each). V was shortened by 5 bases and J by 6 bases, with 17 bases between the two germline ends. The CDR3 is made up of 15 amino acids. From germline, CDR1 is SEHNR and CDR2 FQNEAQ (reference sequence). Written as DNA, the CDR3 is TGTGCCAGCAGCACCTACAGGGAGGTCGGCAATGAGCAGTTCTTC. As protein: CASSTYREVGNEQFF.

This chain links TRBV4-3 with TRBJ2-7; D may be TRBD2 (6 bases). V lost 0 bases and J lost 0, with 15 bases in between. The CDR3 sequence is 17 residues long. The V gene's germline CDR1 is LGHNA and CDR2 YSLEER. CDR3 protein: CASSQDYASASSYEQYF. CDR3 in DNA: TGCGCCAGCAGCCAAGATTACGCTAGCGCGAGCTCCTACGAGCAGTACTTC.

This clonotype was recorded many times. This chain joins TRBV20-1 and TRBJ1-5, with D possibly being TRBD1 (5 bases). The CDR3 contains 16 residues. V was clipped by 5 bases and J by 1 base, with 18 bases between them. Germline V CDR1 and CDR2: DFQATT, SNEGSKA (reference sequence). The DNA for the CDR3 is TGCAGTGCTTCGGGACGGCACTTAGAAAGCAATCAGCCCCAGCATTTT. As protein: CSASGRHLESNQPQHF.

Remarks on this clonotype: This may be a read error, as it is one base from a much larger clone. The V call is TRBV29-1, the J call TRBJ2-2; 9 bases fit TRBD2. In germline, CDR1 is SQVTM, CDR2 ANQGSEA. The CDR3 has 12 residues. DNA for the CDR3: TGCAGCGCTGAAGGACTAGCGGGGGAGCTGTTTTTT. Protein product: CSAEGLAGELFF.

This clonotype was counted at least ten times. The chain has TRBV28 and TRBJ1-1, with D unresolved. V was clipped by 3 bases and J by 3 bases, with 11 bases between them. CDR3 length equals 14 residues. Per the germline V gene, CDR1 is MDHEN and CDR2 is SYDVKM. For the CDR3, the DNA is TGTGCCAGCAGTTTCCTCACCGGGGACACTGAAGCTTTCTTT. Amino acid sequence: CASSFLTGDTEAFF.

This clonotype was recorded at least ten times. This chain links TRBV7-9 with TRBJ2-6, with TRBD1 matching 7 bases. CDR3 length equals 15 residues. The germline CDR1 and CDR2 sequences are SEHNR and FQNEAQ (reference sequence). The trim removed 4 bases at V and 4 bases at J, leaving 4 bases unmatched. The CDR3 loop reads CASSSDRAGANVLTF. In DNA, the CDR3 is TGTGCCAGCAGCTCAGACAGGGCCGGGGCCAACGTCCTGACTTTC.

V gene TRBV20-1 combines with J gene TRBJ1-5; maybe TRBD1 (6 bases). In germline, CDR1 is DFQATT, CDR2 SNEGSKA (reference sequence). This CDR3 has 12 residues. The CDR3 DNA sequence: TGCAGCGTGGGGGGCGTAGGGCAGCCCCAGCATTTT. Its translation is CSVGGVGQPQHF.

This clonotype was detected ten times or more. The chain uses TRBV9 and TRBJ2-1; TRBD2 matches 8 bases. V lost 3 bases to trimming and J lost 0 bases; unmatched junction nucleotides: 5. The CDR3 is made up of 16 amino acids. Germline CDR1 SGDLS, CDR2 YYNGEE. The CDR3 DNA reads as TGTGCCAGCAGCGCCTCCGGGACTAGCTCCTACAATGAGCAGTTCTTC. It codes for CASSASGTSSYNEQFF.

This clonotype was observed at least ten times. The V gene is TRBV5-1, the J gene TRBJ2-7; maybe TRBD1 (6 bases). The germline gives CDR1 SGHRS, CDR2 YFSETQ. The CDR3 extends over 14 amino acids. The V gene lost 2 bases and the J gene lost 1 base, with 10 bases spanning the gap. The chain's CDR3 is CASSFTGISYEQYF. DNA of the CDR3: TGCGCCAGCAGCTTCACAGGGATATCCTACGAGCAGTACTTC.

The chain is built from TRBV7-2 and TRBJ1-2; 10 bases are a match to TRBD1. This CDR3 is built from 14 residues. J gave up 4 bases and V 5 bases, and 4 bases lay outside the gene matches. CDR1 is SGHTA and CDR2 is FQGNSA in the germline V gene. In nucleotides, the CDR3 is TGTGCCAGCAGCCAGGACAGGGGGGCCTATGGCTACACCTTC. Protein product: CASSQDRGAYGYTF. Combining the CDR3 with reference TRBV7-2 and TRBJ1-2 gives the whole variable domain GAGVSQSPSNKVTEKGKDVELRCDPISGHTALYWYRQSLGQGLEFLIYFQGNSAPDKSGLPSDRFSAERTGGSVSTLTIQRTQQEDSAVYLCASSQDRGAYGYTFGSGTRLTVV.

In its sample, this clonotype was seen many times. The chain joins TRBV6-1 to TRBJ1-1; 7 nucleotides match TRBD1. In germline, CDR1 is MNHNS, CDR2 SASEGT. The CDR3 loop spans 14 amino acids. With 7 bases clipped from V and 5 bases from J, the junction kept 10 bases outside the gene matches. CDR3: CASTTGAGETEAFF. The CDR3 DNA is TGTGCCAGCACTACAGGGGCAGGGGAGACTGAAGCTTTCTTT.

In its sample, this clonotype was seen many times. V gene TRBV5-1 combines with J gene TRBJ1-3; D is ambiguous. This CDR3 contains 16 residues. The germline V and J ends were trimmed by 0 bases and 3 bases, with 13 bases remaining between them. Germline values: CDR1 SGHRS, CDR2 YFSETQ. CDR3 sequence: CASSLAAPGFGNTIYF. The CDR3 DNA reads as TGCGCCAGCAGCTTGGCCGCACCGGGGTTTGGAAACACCATATATTTT.

There are many counts of this clonotype. The V gene is TRBV7-2, the J gene TRBJ2-3; D remains ambiguous. The CDR3 is 14 amino acids. Looked up from germline, CDR1 is SGHTA and CDR2 is FQGNSA. V was clipped by 8 bases and J by 1 base, with 13 bases between them. CDR3 DNA: TGTGCCAGCCAGCTGGACCATGGCACAGATACGCAGTATTTT. It is translated as CASQLDHGTDTQYF.

This clonotype was counted many times. This sequence joins TRBV6-1 and TRBJ2-7; the D gene is possibly TRBD1 (6 bases). In germline, CDR1 is MNHNS, CDR2 SASEGT. V was cut by 6 bases and J by 5 bases, with 26 bases left in between. There are 17 residues in the CDR3. CDR3 in DNA: TGTGCCAGCAGCCCTTATACAGGGAAGAGATCAGTCGACGAGCAGTACTTC. Its translation: CASSPYTGKRSVDEQYF.

This clonotype was counted ten times or more. The V gene is TRBV7-9, the J gene TRBJ2-1; 7 nucleotides line up with TRBD1. The CDR3 is 12 amino acids. V shed 2 bases and J 11 bases; nucleotides not matched to a gene: 3. Germline-derived CDR1 and CDR2 are SEHNR and FQNEAQ (reference sequence). The CDR3 loop reads CASSLTGDKQFF. The CDR3 bases are TGTGCCAGCAGCTTAACAGGGGATAAGCAGTTCTTC. Complete variable domain (other parts from reference TRBV7-9 and TRBJ2-1): DTGVSQNPRHKITKRGQNVTFRCDPISEHNRLYWYRQTLGQGPEFLTYFQNEAQLEKSRLLSDRFSAERPKGSFSTLEIQRTEQGDSAMYLCASSLTGDKQFFGPGTRLTVL.

J is TRBJ2-3 and V is TRBV5-1; 8 positions match TRBD1. The CDR3 has 16 residues. Germline CDR1 SGHRS, CDR2 YFSETQ. J lost 7 bases, V lost 6 bases, and 16 bases had no gene match. The CDR3 loop reads CASTRTGTGDFNTQYF. The DNA for the CDR3 is TGCGCCAGCACCAGAACCGGGACAGGCGATTTCAATACGCAGTATTTT. The full variable domain, with the rest looked up from reference TRBV5-1 and TRBJ2-3, is KAGVTQTPRYLIKTRGQQVTLSCSPISGHRSVSWYQQTPGQGLQFLFEYFSETQRNKGNFPGRFSGRQFSNSRSEMNVSTLELGDSALYLCASTRTGTGDFNTQYFGPGTRLTVL.

CDR3 coding DNA: TGCGCCAGCAGCCAAGATCGGGTAGCGGGGGACAATGAGCAGTTCTTC. It is translated as CASSQDRVAGDNEQFF. The gene calls are TRBV4-3 and TRBJ2-1, with TRBD2 matching 9 bases. V dropped 0 bases and J dropped 5; count of bases not matched to a gene: 5. CDR1 and CDR2 (germline): LGHNA, YSLEER. The CDR3 is made up of 16 amino acids.

This clonotype was counted ten times or more. The J gene is TRBJ2-3, the V gene TRBV4-3, with a possible D match to TRBD1 (6 bases). CDR1 is LGHNA, CDR2 YSLEER, per germline. The CDR3 runs 18 residues. Trimming removed 1 base from V and 4 bases from J, with 21 bases in between. CDR3 in amino acids: CASSQGQTGTIFSDTQYF. DNA of the CDR3: TGCGCCAGCAGCCAAGGACAGACCGGGACAATTTTCTCAGATACGCAGTATTTT.

This clonotype was recorded at least ten times. This chain links TRBV10-3 with TRBJ2-5; 8 bases agree with TRBD1. CDR3 size: 14 residues. Per germline, CDR1 ENHRY and CDR2 SYGVKD. Germline trimming cut 6 bases from V and 3 bases from J; bases unmatched to any gene: 6. CDR3 sequence: CAISRQGREETQYF. CDR3 sequence (DNA): TGTGCCATCAGCCGACAGGGGCGAGAAGAGACCCAGTACTTC.

This rearrangement joins TRBV20-1 to TRBJ2-7; 7 bases are shared with TRBD1. The V gene's germline CDR1 is DFQATT and CDR2 SNEGSKA (reference sequence). The CDR3 runs 14 residues. V dropped 2 bases and J dropped 2; count of bases not matched to a gene: 6. CDR3 bases: TGCAGTGCTAGACCCAGGGGGTATCCCTACGAGCAGTACTTC. The encoded protein is CSARPRGYPYEQYF.

This clonotype has a count of ten or more. J is TRBJ2-5 and V is TRBV20-1, with D perhaps matching TRBD2 (5 bases). The CDR3 has 13 residues. Trimming left V 3 bases short and J 1 base short, with 9 bases between. Germline CDR1 and CDR2: DFQATT and SNEGSKA (reference sequence). CDR3 in DNA: TGCAGTGCTAGCCGGACTTTCCAAGAGACCCAGTACTTC. Encoded protein: CSASRTFQETQYF.

Ten or more counts support this clonotype. The chain couples TRBV7-2 to TRBJ2-5; D may be TRBD2 (6 bases). Germline V CDR1 and CDR2: SGHTA, FQGNSA. CDR3 length: 14 residues. Trimming took off 0 bases at V and 6 bases at J, with 11 bases between the two ends. CDR3 in DNA: TGTGCCAGCAGCTTAGCCCTGGGGGGTCAGACCCAGTACTTC. It specifies CASSLALGGQTQYF.

About this clonotype itself: The junction departs from germline at one end; a sequencing error may be responsible. The chain recombines TRBV20-1 with TRBJ2-1; TRBD2 matches 10 bases. This CDR3 region has 16 residues. CDR1 is DFQATT, CDR2 SNEGSKA, per germline (reference sequence). DNA of the CDR3: TGCTGTGCTAGAGACCCGAGCGGGGGGGCTAGAAATGAGCAGTTCTTC. This sequence encodes CCARDPSGGARNEQFF.